Presented here are 17 T cell receptor beta chains from one specimen sequenced in a study of cytotoxic CD8 clonotypes in ibrutinib-treated CLL. Produced via immunoSEQ multiplex PCR; TCRdb's table is partial and in-frame only. This repertoire shows about 17,000 clones, about 70% found once; its top ten account for 20% to 30%. The material was PBMCs, obtained after 12 months of ibrutinib treatment. These receptors came from a human donor with chronic lymphocytic leukemia.

This clone was detected a few times. Sequence at one end of the junction differs from germline and may be a read error. The chain is built from TRBV11-3 and TRBJ2-7, with D maybe TRBD2 (6 bases). Germline V gene lookup returns CDR1 SGHNT and CDR2 YENEEA. The CDR3 is made up of 10 amino acids. CDR3 amino acids: CASSSGGPPF. As DNA, the CDR3 is TGTGCCAGCAGCTCCGGGGGACCCCCCTTC.

The chain carries TRBV6-5 and TRBJ1-2; maybe TRBD1 (6 bases). The V and J ends lost 4 bases and 3 bases respectively, with 6 bases between them. Germline CDR1 is MNHEY and CDR2 is SVGAGI. The CDR3 is 12 residues long. CDR3 in DNA: TGTGCCAGCAGTTCAGGGGACTATGGCTACACCTTC. Amino acids: CASSSGDYGYTF.

V usage is TRBV5-1 and J usage is TRBJ2-6; maybe TRBD1 (6 bases). Trimming cost V 4 bases and J 0 bases, with 23 bases left between them. The CDR3 loop spans 20 amino acids. CDR1 and CDR2 from the germline V gene are SGHRS and YFSETQ. The CDR3 is CASSPRRFEGVHSGANVLTF. The CDR3 DNA is TGCGCCAGCAGCCCGAGAAGGTTCGAGGGGGTCCACTCTGGGGCCAACGTCCTGACTTTC. Full variable domain (outside the CDR3, taken from reference TRBV5-1 and TRBJ2-6): KAGVTQTPRYLIKTRGQQVTLSCSPISGHRSVSWYQQTPGQGLQFLFEYFSETQRNKGNFPGRFSGRQFSNSRSEMNVSTLELGDSALYLCASSPRRFEGVHSGANVLTFGAGSRLTVL.

The chain carries TRBV2 and TRBJ2-1; TRBD2 matches 12 bases. The CDR3 spans 15 residues. Unmatched junction bases numbered 8, after V lost 6 bases and J lost 8 bases. In germline, CDR1 is SNHLY, CDR2 FYNNEI. The CDR3 sequence is CASRVTSGSSYEQFF. The CDR3 DNA is TGTGCCAGCAGGGTGACTAGCGGGAGTAGTTATGAGCAGTTCTTC.

This clone rates as medium-sized. The chain uses TRBV28 and TRBJ2-5; possibly TRBD1 for D (5 bases). The CDR3 is 15 amino acids. The V end was cut by 3 bases, the J end by 3 bases, with 14 bases between. The germline V gene encodes CDR1 MDHEN and CDR2 SYDVKM. The CDR3 reads CASSLGIDSKETQYF. The CDR3 DNA is TGTGCCAGCAGTTTGGGGATTGACAGTAAAGAGACCCAGTACTTC.

The CDR3 protein is CASAQTTDYEQYF. CDR3 bases: TGTGCTAGTGCCCAGACCACTGACTACGAGCAGTACTTC. This chain connects TRBV12-5 to TRBJ2-7; D not certain. The germline V and J ends were trimmed by 7 bases and 3 bases, with 13 bases remaining between them. The germline CDR1 and CDR2 sequences are LGHNT and FRNRAP. The CDR3 length is 13 residues. The entire variable domain, with the rest obtained from reference TRBV12-5 and TRBJ2-7, is as follows: DARVTQTPRHKVTEMGQEVTMRCQPILGHNTVFWYRQTMMQGLELLAYFRNRAPLDDSGMPKDRFSAEMPDATLATLKIQPSEPRDSAVYFCASAQTTDYEQYFGPGTRLTVT.

This rearrangement joins TRBV19 to TRBJ1-1, with D perhaps TRBD1 (6 bases). This CDR3 comprises 13 residues. The germline V gene has CDR1 LNHDA and CDR2 SQIVND (reference sequence). Between the trimmed V and J ends, which lost 5 bases and 3 bases, there was a span of 10 bases. The CDR3 here is CASSANRDTEAFF. The DNA for the CDR3 is TGTGCCAGTAGTGCGAACAGGGACACTGAAGCTTTCTTT.

This chain joins TRBV2 and TRBJ1-1; tentative D call: TRBD1 (5 bases). Trimming pared 4 bases from V and 0 bases from J, leaving 9 bases between. The CDR3 length is 14 residues. CDR1 and CDR2 from the germline V gene are SNHLY and FYNNEI. The CDR3: CASSGDSMNTEAFF. CDR3 nucleotides: TGTGCCAGCAGTGGTGACAGCATGAACACTGAAGCTTTCTTT.

This chain joins TRBV18 and TRBJ2-7; TRBD1 might be the D (6 bases). Trimming left V 2 bases short and J 6 bases short, with 8 bases between. Germline V gives CDR1 KGHSH, CDR2 LQKENI. This CDR3 region has 12 residues. DNA of the CDR3: TGTGCCAGCTCACCAGAGACAGGCGAGCAGTACTTC. Encoded protein: CASSPETGEQYF.

The chain has TRBV4-2 and TRBJ2-7, with D possibly being TRBD1 or TRBD2 (5 bases each). The germline gives CDR1 LGHNA, CDR2 YNFKEQ. Trimming shortened V by 1 base and J by 3 bases, and 13 bases separated the two germline ends. The CDR3 runs to 15 residues. The CDR3 nucleotides are TGTGCCAGCAGCCAAGCCGACGGGGACCGCTACGAGCAGTACTTC. Its protein product is CASSQADGDRYEQYF.

J is TRBJ2-3 and V is TRBV7-9, with 7 bases aligning to TRBD2. The CDR3 sequence is 15 residues long. Germline V gene data show CDR1 as SEHNR and CDR2 as FQNEAQ (reference sequence). V trimming: 4 bases; J trimming: 1 base; junction bases outside the gene matches: 5. The DNA of the CDR3 is TGTGCCAGCAGCTATGGGGACTACGGCACAGATACGCAGTATTTT. Encoded protein: CASSYGDYGTDTQYF.

V usage is TRBV7-8 and J usage is TRBJ2-7; perhaps TRBD1 as D (5 bases). The CDR3 sequence is 12 residues long. V was cut by 1 base and J by 9 bases, with 10 bases left in between. The germline gives CDR1 SGHVS, CDR2 FQNEAQ. The CDR3 spells CASSLGAQGQYF. CDR3 DNA: TGTGCCAGCAGCTTAGGGGCCCAGGGGCAGTACTTC. Drawing the rest from reference TRBV7-8 and TRBJ2-7, the complete variable domain is GAGVSQSPRYKVAKRGQDVALRCDPISGHVSLFWYQQALGQGPEFLTYFQNEAQLDKSGLPSDRFFAERPEGSVSTLKIQRTQQEDSAVYLCASSLGAQGQYFGPGTRLTVT.

This clone was observed a few times. The chain recombines TRBV2 with TRBJ1-5; D ambiguous. Trimming took off 6 bases at V and 0 bases at J, with 9 bases between the two ends. This CDR3 region has 14 residues. The germline gives CDR1 SNHLY, CDR2 FYNNEI. The CDR3 reads CASRGRLSNQPQHF. The DNA of the CDR3 is TGTGCCAGCAGAGGACGGCTTAGCAATCAGCCCCAGCATTTT. Combining the CDR3 with reference TRBV2 and TRBJ1-5 gives the whole variable domain EPEVTQTPSHQVTQMGQEVILRCVPISNHLYFYWYRQILGQKVEFLVSFYNNEISEKSEIFDDQFSVERPDGSNFTLKIRSTKLEDSAMYFCASRGRLSNQPQHFGDGTRLSIL.

Within the sample, this clone is medium-sized. The V call is TRBV7-8, the J call TRBJ2-7, with D unresolved. Looked up from germline, CDR1 is SGHVS and CDR2 is FQNEAQ. V was shortened by 0 bases and J by 6 bases, with 9 bases between the two germline ends. The CDR3 sequence is 13 residues long. The CDR3 sequence is CASSLAVQSEQYF. Written as DNA, the CDR3 is TGTGCCAGCAGCTTAGCTGTACAGAGCGAGCAGTACTTC.

V usage is TRBV27 and J usage is TRBJ1-2; 10 nucleotides align to TRBD1. The ends lost 5 bases at V and 8 bases at J; junction bases unmatched: 8. The CDR3 is 14 residues long. Germline CDR1 is MNHEY and CDR2 is SMNVEV (reference sequence). Written as DNA, the CDR3 is TGTGCCAGCAGTGGGACAGGGGTTGTAGGAGGCTACACCTTC. This translates into CASSGTGVVGGYTF.

The chain joins TRBV28 to TRBJ2-4; 8 nucleotides line up with TRBD1. Germline values: CDR1 MDHEN, CDR2 SYDVKM. The length of the CDR3 is 17 residues. V shed 5 bases and J 1 base; nucleotides not matched to a gene: 10. The CDR3 nucleotides are TGTGCCAGCAGTGCCCCAGGGGGCGAATTCGCCAAAAACATTCAGTACTTC. Translation gives CASSAPGGEFAKNIQYF.

The CDR3 is CASSKDYRVSAGELFF. The DNA of the CDR3 is TGTGCCAGTAGTAAGGACTACCGTGTCAGTGCCGGGGAGCTGTTTTTT. The rearrangement links TRBV19 to TRBJ2-2; tentative D call: TRBD2 (6 bases). The CDR3 is 16 amino acids. Trimming removed 4 bases from V and 6 bases from J, with 18 bases in between. Germline lookup yields CDR1 LNHDA and CDR2 SQIVND (reference sequence).